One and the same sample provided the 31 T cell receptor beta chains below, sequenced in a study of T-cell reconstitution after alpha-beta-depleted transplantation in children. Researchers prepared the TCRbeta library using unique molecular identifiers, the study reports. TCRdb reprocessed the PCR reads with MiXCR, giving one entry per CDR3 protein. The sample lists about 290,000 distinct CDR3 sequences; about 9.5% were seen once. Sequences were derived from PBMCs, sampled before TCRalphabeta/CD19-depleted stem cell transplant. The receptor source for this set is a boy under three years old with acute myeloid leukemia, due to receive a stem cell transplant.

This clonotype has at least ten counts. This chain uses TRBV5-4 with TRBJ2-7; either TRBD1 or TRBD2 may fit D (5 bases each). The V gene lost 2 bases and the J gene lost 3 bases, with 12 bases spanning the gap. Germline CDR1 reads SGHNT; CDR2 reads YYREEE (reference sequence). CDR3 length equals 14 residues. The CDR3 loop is CASSLPGTGYEQYF. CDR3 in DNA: TGTGCCAGCAGCTTACCCGGGACGGGCTACGAGCAGTACTTC.

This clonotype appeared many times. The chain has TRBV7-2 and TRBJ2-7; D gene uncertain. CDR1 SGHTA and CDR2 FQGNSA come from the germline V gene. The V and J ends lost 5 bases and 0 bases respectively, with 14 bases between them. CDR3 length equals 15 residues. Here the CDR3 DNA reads TGTGCCAGCAGCGTCGGACCGATCAGCTCCTACGAGCAGTACTTC. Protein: CASSVGPISSYEQYF.

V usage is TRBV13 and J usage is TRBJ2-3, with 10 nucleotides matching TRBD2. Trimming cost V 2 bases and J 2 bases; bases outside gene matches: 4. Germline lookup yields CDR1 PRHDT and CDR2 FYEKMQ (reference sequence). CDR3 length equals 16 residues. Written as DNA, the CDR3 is TGTGCCAGCAGCTTAACACTAGCGGGGAACACAGATACGCAGTATTTT. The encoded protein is CASSLTLAGNTDTQYF.

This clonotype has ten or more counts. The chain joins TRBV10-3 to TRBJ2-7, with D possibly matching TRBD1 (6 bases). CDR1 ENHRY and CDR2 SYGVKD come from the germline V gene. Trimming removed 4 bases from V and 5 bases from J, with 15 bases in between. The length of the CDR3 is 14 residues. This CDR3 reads CAISGIQGTNEQYF. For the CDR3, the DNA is TGTGCCATCAGTGGAATCCAGGGGACAAACGAGCAGTACTTC.

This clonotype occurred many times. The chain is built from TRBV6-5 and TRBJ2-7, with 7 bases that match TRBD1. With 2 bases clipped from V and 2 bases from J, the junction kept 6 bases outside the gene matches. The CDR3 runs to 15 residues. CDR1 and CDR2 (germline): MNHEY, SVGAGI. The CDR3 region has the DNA TGTGCCAGCAGTTACCTTAGGACAGGACCCTACGAGCAGTACTTC. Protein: CASSYLRTGPYEQYF.

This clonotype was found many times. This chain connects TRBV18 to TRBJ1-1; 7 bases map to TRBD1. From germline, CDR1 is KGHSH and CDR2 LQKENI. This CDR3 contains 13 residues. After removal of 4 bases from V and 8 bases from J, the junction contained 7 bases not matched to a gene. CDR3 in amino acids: CASSRDREKEAFF. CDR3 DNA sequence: TGTGCCAGCTCACGGGACAGAGAAAAAGAAGCTTTCTTT. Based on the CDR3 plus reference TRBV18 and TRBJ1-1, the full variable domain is NAGVMQNPRHLVRRRGQEARLRCSPMKGHSHVYWYRQLPEEGLKFMVYLQKENIIDESGMPKERFSAEFPKEGPSILRIQQVVRGDSAAYFCASSRDREKEAFFGQGTRLTVV.

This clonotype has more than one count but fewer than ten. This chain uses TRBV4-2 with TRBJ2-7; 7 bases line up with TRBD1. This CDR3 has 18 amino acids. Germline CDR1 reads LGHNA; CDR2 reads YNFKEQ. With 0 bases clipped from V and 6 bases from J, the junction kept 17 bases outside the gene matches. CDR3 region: CASSQDRGGGTSRFEQYF. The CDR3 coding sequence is TGTGCCAGCAGCCAAGATCGAGGGGGCGGTACCTCAAGATTCGAGCAGTACTTC.

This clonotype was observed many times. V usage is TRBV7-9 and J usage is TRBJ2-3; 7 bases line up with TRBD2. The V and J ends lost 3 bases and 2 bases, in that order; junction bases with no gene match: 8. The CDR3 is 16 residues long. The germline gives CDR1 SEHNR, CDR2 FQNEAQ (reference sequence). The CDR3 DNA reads TGTGCCAGCAGCTTGTTCTGGGAGGGACTCACAGATACGCAGTATTTT. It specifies CASSLFWEGLTDTQYF.

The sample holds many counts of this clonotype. The CDR3 here is CSARDSSGDSYIQYF. DNA for the CDR3: TGCAGTGCTAGAGATAGTTCCGGGGACAGCTACATTCAGTACTTC. The rearrangement joins TRBV20-1 to TRBJ2-4; 7 nucleotides line up with TRBD1. CDR1 DFQATT and CDR2 SNEGSKA come from the germline V gene (reference sequence). The CDR3 runs 15 residues. Trimming removed 0 bases from V and 8 bases from J; junction bases left unmatched: 10.

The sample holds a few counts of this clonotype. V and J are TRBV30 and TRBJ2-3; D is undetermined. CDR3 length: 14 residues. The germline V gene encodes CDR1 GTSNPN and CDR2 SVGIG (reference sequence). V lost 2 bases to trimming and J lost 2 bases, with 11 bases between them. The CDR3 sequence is CAWSRRLATDTQYF. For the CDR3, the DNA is TGTGCCTGGAGTAGGCGGCTCGCCACAGATACGCAGTATTTT.

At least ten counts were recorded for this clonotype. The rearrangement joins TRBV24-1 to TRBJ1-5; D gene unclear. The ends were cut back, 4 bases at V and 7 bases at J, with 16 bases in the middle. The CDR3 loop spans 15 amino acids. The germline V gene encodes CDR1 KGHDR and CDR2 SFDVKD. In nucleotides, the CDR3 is TGTGCCACCAGTGACCCGTCAGGAGGTGGGCAGCCCCAGCATTTT. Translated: CATSDPSGGGQPQHF.

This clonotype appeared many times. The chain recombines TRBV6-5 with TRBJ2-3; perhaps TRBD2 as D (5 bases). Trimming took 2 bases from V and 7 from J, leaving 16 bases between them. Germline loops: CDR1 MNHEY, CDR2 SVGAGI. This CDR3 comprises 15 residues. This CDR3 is CASSYVGELGYTQYF. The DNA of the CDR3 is TGTGCCAGCAGTTACGTCGGGGAACTCGGCTATACGCAGTATTTT.

CDR3 sequence: CASSLEAGLPGDIQYF. The DNA for the CDR3 is TGTGCCAGCAGCTTAGAGGCGGGACTTCCAGGGGACATTCAGTACTTC. The chain employs TRBV7-9 and TRBJ2-4; D is possibly TRBD1 or TRBD2 (6 bases each). Trimming cost V 1 base and J 8 bases, with 18 bases left between them. The CDR3 has 16 residues. Germline values: CDR1 SEHNR, CDR2 FQNEAQ (reference sequence).

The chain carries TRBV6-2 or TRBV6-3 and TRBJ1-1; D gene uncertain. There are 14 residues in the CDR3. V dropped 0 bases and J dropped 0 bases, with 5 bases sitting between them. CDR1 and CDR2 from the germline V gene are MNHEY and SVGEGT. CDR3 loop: CASSYSGLNTEAFF. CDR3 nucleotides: TGTGCCAGCAGTTACTCAGGACTGAACACTGAAGCTTTCTTT.

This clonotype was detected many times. In DNA, the CDR3 is TGCAGTGCTAGTGTCGGGAGCTCTGGAAACACCATATATTTT. It specifies CSASVGSSGNTIYF. The genes are TRBV20-1 and TRBJ1-3, with D uncertain. CDR3 length equals 14 residues. V lost 3 bases and J lost 0, with 9 bases in between. Germline values: CDR1 DFQATT, CDR2 SNEGSKA (reference sequence).

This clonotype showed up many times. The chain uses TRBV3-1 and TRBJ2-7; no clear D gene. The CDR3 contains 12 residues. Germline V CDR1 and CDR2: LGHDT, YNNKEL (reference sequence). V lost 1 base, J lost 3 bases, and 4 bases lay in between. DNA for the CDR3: TGTGCCAGCAGCCAAGGGGACTACGAGCAGTACTTC. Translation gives CASSQGDYEQYF.

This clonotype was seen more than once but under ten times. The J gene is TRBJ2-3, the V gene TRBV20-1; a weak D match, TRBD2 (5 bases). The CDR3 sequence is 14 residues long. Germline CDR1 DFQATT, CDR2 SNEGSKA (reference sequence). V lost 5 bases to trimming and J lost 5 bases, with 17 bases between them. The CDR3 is CSAQDSSPGDTQYF. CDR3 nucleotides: TGCAGTGCTCAGGACTCCTCGCCGGGAGATACGCAGTATTTT.

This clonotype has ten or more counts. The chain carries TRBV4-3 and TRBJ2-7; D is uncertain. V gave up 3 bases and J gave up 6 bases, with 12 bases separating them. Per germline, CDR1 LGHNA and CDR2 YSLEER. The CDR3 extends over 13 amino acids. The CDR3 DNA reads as TGCGCCAGCAGCCAGCATGGAGATGGCGAGCAGTACTTC. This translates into CASSQHGDGEQYF.

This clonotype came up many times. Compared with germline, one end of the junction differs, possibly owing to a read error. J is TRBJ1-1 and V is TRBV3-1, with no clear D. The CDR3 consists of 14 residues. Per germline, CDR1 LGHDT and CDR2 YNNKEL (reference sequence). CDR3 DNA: TGTTCCAGCAGCCAAAGATACATGAACACTGAAGCTTTCTTT. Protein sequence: CSSSQRYMNTEAFF.

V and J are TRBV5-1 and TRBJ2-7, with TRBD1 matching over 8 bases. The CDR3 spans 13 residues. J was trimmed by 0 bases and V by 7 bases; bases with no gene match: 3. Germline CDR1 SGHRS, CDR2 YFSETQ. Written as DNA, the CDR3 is TGCGCCAGCGCAACAGGGGGCTCCTACGAGCAGTACTTC. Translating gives CASATGGSYEQYF.

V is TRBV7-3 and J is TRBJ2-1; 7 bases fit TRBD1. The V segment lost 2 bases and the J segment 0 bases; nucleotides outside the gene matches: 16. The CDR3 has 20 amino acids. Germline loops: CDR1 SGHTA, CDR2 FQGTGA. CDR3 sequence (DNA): TGTGCCAGCAGCTTATGGGCCGGGACAGTCCTCCGGAGCTCCTACAATGAGCAGTTCTTC. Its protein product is CASSLWAGTVLRSSYNEQFF.

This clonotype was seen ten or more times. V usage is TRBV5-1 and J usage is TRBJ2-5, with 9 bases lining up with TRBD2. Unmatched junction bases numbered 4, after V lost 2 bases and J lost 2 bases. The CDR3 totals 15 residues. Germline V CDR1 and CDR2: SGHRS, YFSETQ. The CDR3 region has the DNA TGCGCCAGCAGCTTTTTAGCGGGAGTTCAAGAGACCCAGTACTTC. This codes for CASSFLAGVQETQYF.

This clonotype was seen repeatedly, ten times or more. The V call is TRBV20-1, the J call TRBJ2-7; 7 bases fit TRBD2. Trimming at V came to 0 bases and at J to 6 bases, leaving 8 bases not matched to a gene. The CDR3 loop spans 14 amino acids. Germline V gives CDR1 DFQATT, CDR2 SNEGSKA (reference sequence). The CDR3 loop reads CSARDPTSRVEQYF. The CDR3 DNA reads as TGCAGTGCTAGAGATCCGACTAGCAGGGTCGAGCAGTACTTC.

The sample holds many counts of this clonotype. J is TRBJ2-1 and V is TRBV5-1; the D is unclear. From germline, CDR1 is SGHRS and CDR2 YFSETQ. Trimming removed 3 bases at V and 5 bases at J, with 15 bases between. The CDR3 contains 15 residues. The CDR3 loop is CASSYVRAAHNEQFF. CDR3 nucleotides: TGCGCCAGCAGCTATGTTAGGGCCGCCCACAATGAGCAGTTCTTC.

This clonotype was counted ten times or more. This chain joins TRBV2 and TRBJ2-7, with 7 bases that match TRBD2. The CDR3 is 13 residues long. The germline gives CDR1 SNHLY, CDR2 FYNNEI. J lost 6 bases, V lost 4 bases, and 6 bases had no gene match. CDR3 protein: CASSVGREGEQYF. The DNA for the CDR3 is TGTGCCAGCAGTGTCGGCAGGGAGGGCGAGCAGTACTTC.

CDR3 bases: TGTGCTAGTGGTTTGGCCCCCATGGCAGGGGGACCCTACAATGAGCAGTTCTTC. Its protein product is CASGLAPMAGGPYNEQFF. V and J are TRBV12-5 and TRBJ2-1; TRBD1 matches at 7 bases. This CDR3 is built from 18 residues. V was clipped by 1 base and J by 2 bases; unmatched bases: 11. The germline CDR1 and CDR2 sequences are LGHNT and FRNRAP.

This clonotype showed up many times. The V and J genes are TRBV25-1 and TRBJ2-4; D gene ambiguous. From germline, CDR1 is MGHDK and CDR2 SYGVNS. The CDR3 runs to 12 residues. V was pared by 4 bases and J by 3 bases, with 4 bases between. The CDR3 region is CASSGGKNIQYF. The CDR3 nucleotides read TGTGCCAGCAGTGGGGGCAAAAACATTCAGTACTTC.

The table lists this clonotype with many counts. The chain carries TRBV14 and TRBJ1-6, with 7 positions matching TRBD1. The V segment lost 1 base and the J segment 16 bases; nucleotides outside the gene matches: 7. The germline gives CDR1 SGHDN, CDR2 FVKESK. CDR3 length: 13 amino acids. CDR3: CASSQANRGVLHF. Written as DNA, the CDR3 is TGTGCCAGCAGCCAAGCCAACAGGGGAGTACTCCACTTT.

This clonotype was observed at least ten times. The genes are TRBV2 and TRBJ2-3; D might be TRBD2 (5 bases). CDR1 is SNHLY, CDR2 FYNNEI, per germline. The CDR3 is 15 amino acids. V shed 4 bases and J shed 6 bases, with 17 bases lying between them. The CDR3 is CASSGRGSWLDTQYF. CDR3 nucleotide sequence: TGTGCCAGCAGTGGACGAGGGAGTTGGCTGGATACGCAGTATTTT.

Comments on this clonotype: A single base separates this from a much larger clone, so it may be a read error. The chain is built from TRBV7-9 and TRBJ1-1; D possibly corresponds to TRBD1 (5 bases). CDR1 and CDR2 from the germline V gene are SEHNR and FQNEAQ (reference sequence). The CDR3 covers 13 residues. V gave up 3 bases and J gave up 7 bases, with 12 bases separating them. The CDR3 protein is CASSFDEGLEAFF. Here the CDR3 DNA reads TGTGCCAGCAGCTTCGATGAGGGGCTTGAAGCTTTCTTT.

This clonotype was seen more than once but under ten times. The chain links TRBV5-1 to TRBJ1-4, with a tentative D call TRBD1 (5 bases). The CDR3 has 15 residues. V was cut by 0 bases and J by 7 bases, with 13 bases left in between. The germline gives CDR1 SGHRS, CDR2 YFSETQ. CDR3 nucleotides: TGCGCCAGCAGCTTGGGTGCAGGGCGAGGTGAAAAACTGTTTTTT. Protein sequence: CASSLGAGRGEKLFF.